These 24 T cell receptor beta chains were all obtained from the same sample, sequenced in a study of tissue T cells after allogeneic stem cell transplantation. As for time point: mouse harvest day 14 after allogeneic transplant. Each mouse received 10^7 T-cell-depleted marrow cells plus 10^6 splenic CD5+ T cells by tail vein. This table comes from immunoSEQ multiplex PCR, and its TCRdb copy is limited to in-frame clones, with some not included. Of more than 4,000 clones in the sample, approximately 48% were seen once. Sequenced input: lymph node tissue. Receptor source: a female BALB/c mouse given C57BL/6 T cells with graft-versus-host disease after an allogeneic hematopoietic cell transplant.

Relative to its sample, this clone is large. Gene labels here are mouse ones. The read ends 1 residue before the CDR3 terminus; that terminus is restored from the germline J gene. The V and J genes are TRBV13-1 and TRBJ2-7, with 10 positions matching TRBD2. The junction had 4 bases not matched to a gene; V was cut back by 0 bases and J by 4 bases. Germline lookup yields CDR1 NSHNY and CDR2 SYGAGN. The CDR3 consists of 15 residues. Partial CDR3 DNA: TGTGCCAGCAGTGATGCCCGGACTGGGGGTTATGAACAGTAC. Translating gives CASSDARTGGYEQY. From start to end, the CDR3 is CASSDARTGGYEQYF.

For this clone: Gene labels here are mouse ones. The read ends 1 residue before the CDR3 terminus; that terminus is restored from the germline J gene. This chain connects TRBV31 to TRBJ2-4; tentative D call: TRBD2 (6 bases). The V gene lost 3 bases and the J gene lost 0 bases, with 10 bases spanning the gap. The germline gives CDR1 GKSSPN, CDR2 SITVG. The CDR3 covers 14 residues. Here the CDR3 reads CAWSPTGSQNTLYF. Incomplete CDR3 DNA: TGTGCCTGGAGCCCGACTGGTAGTCAAAACACCTTGTAC.

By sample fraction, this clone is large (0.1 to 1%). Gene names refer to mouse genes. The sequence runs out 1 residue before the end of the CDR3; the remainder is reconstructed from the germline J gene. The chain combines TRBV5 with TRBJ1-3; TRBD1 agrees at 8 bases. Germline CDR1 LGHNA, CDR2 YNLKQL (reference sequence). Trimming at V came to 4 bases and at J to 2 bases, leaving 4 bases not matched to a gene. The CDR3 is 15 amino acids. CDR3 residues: CASSPSDRAGNTLYF. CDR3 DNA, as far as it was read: TGTGCCAGCAGCCCATCGGACAGGGCTGGAAATACGCTCTAT.

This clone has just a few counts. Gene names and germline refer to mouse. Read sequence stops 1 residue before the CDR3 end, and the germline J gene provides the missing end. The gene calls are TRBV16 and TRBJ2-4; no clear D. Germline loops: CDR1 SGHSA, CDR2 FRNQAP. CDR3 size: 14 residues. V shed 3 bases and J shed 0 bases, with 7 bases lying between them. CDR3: CASSFTVSQNTLYF. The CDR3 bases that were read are TGTGCAAGCAGCTTCACAGTTAGTCAAAACACCTTGTAC.

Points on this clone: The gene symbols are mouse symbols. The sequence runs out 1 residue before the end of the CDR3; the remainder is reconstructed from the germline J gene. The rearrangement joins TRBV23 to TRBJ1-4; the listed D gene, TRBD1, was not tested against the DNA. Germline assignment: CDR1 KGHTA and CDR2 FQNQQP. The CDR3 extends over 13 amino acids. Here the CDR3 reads CSSSQNRNERLFF. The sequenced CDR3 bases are TGCTCCAGCAGTCAAAACAGGAACGAAAGATTATTT.

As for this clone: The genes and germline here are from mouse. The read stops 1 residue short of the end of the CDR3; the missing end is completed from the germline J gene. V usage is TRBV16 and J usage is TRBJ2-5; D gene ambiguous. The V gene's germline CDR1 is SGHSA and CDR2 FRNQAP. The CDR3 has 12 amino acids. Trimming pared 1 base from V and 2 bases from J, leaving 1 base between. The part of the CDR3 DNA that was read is TGTGCAAGCAGCTTAGGCCAAGACACCCAGTAC. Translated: CASSLGQDTQY. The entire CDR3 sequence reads CASSLGQDTQYF. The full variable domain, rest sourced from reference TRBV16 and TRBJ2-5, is NAGVIQTPRHKVTGKGQEATLWCEPISGHSAVFWYRQTIVQGLEFLTYFRNQAPIDDSGMPKERFSAQMPNQSHSTLKIQSTQPQDSAVYLCASSLGQDTQYFGPGTRLLVL.

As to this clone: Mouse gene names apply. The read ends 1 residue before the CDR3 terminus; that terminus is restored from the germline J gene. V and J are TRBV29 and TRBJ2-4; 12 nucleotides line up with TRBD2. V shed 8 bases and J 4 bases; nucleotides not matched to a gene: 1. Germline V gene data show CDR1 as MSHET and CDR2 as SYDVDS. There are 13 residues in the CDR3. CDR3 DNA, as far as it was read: TGTGCTAGCCGGACTGGGGGGGAAAACACCTTGTAC. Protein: CASRTGGENTLY. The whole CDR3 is CASRTGGENTLYF.

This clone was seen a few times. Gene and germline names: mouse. The CDR3 loop is CASSFGGGAETLYF. Incomplete CDR3 DNA: TGTGCCAGCAGTTTTGGGGGCGGTGCAGAAACGCTGTAT. The chain couples TRBV15 to TRBJ2-3; tentatively, D is TRBD1 or TRBD2 (6 bases each). The observed sequence ends 1 residue before the CDR3 terminus, with the missing tail filled in from the germline J gene. The germline CDR1 and CDR2 sequences are SGHND and FRSKSL. The V gene lost 3 bases and the J gene lost 1 base, with 8 bases spanning the gap. This CDR3 contains 14 residues.

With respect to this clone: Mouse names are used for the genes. The CDR3 is CASGDPQNSGNTLYF. Incomplete CDR3 DNA: TGTGCCAGCGGTGACCCCCAAAATTCTGGAAATACGCTCTAT. The chain combines TRBV13-2 with TRBJ1-3, with D hard to call. The read terminates 1 residue before the CDR3 end, so the remaining end is supplied by the germline J gene. The CDR3 sequence is 15 residues long. Germline lookup yields CDR1 NNHNN and CDR2 SYGAGS (reference sequence). V lost 2 bases to trimming and J lost 0 bases, with 9 bases between them.

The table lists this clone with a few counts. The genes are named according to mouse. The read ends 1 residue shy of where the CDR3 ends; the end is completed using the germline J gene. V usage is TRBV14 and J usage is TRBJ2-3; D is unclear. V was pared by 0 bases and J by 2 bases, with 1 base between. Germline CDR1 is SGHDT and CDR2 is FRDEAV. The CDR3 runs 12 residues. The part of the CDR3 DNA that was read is TGTGCCAGCAGTTTCTTTGCAGAAACGCTGTAT. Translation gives CASSFFAETLY. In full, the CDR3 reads CASSFFAETLYF.

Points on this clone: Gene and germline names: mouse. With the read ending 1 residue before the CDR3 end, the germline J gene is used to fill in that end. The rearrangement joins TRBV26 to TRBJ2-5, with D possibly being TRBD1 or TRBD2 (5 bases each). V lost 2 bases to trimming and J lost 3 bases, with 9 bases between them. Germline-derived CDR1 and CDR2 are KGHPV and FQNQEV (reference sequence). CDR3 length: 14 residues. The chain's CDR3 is CASSLGTRQDTQYF. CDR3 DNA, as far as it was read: TGTGCCAGCAGTCTGGGGACGAGGCAAGACACCCAGTAC.

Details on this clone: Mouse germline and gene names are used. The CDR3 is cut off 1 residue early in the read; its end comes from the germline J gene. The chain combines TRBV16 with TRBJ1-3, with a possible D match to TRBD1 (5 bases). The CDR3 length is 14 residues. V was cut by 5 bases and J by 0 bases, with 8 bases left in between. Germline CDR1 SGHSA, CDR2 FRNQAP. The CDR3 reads CASSLDSSGNTLYF. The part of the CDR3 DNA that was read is TGTGCAAGCAGCCTCGACAGTTCTGGAAATACGCTCTAT.

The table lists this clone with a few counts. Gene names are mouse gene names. CDR3 loop: CASSGTFYNSPLYF. Incomplete CDR3 DNA: TGTGCCAGCAGCGGGACATTCTATAATTCGCCCCTCTAC. The chain couples TRBV4 to TRBJ1-6; D might be TRBD1 (6 bases). The read stops 1 residue short of the end of the CDR3; the missing end is completed from the germline J gene. TRBJ1-6 is given ORF status, its function remaining uncertain. V was clipped by 5 bases and J by 3 bases, with 8 bases between them. Germline assignment: CDR1 LGHDT and CDR2 YNNKQL (reference sequence). The CDR3 sequence is 14 residues long.

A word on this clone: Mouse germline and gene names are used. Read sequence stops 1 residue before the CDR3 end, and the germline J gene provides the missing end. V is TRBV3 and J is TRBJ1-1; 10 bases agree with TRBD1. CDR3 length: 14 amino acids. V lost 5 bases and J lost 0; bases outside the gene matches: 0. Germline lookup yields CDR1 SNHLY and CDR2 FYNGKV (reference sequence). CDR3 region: CASSGQGANTEVFF. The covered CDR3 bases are TGTGCCAGCAGCGGACAGGGGGCAAACACAGAAGTCTTC.

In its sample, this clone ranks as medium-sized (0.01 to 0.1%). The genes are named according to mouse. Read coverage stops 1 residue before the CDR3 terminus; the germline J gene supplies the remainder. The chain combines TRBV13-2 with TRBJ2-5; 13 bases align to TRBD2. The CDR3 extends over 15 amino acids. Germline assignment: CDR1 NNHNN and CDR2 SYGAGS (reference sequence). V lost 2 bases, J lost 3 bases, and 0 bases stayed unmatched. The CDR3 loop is CASGEGLGGQDTQYF. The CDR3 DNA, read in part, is TGTGCCAGCGGTGAGGGACTGGGGGGGCAAGACACCCAGTAC.

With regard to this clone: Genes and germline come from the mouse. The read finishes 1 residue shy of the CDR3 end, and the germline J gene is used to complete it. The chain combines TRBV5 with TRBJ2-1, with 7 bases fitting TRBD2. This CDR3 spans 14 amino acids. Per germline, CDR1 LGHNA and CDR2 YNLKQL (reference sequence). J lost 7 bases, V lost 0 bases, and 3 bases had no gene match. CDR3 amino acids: CASSQDWGVAEQFF. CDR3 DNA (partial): TGTGCCAGCAGCCAAGATTGGGGGGTGGCTGAGCAGTTC.

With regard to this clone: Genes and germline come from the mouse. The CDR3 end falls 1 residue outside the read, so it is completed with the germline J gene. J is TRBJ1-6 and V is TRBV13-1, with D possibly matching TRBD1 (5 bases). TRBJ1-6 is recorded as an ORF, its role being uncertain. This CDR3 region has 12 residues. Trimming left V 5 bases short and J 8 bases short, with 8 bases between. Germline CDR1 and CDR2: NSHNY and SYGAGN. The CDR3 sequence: CASRVRDSPLYF. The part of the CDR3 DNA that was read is TGTGCCAGCAGGGTCAGGGATTCGCCCCTCTAC.

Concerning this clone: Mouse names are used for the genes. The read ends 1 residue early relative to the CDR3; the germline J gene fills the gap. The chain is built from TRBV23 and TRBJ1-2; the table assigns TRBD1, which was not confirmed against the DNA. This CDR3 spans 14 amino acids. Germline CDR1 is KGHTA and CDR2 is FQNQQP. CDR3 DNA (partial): TGCTCCAGCAGTCCCGGACAGGGTATCTCCGACTACACC. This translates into CSSSPGQGISDYT. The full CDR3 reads CSSSPGQGISDYTF.

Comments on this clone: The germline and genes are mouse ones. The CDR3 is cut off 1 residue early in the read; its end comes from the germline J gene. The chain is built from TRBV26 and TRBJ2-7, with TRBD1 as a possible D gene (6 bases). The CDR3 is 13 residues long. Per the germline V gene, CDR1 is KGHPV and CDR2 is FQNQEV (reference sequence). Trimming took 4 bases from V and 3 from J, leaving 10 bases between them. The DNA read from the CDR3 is TGTGCCAGCAGTCGATGGGACAACTATGAACAGTAC. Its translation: CASSRWDNYEQY. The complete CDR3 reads CASSRWDNYEQYF.

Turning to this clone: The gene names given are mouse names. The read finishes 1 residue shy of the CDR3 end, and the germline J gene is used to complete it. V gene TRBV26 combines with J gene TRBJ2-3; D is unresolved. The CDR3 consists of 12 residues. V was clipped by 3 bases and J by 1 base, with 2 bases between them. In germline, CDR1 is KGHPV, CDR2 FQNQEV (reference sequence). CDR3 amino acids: CASSLGAETLYF. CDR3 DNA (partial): TGTGCCAGCAGTCTAGGTGCAGAAACGCTGTAT.

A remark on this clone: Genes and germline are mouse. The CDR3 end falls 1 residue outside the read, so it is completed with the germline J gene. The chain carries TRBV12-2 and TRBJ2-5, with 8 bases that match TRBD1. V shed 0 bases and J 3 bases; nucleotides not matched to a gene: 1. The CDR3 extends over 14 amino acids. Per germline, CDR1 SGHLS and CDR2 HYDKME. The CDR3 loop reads CASSLQGAQDTQYF. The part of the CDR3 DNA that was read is TGTGCCAGCTCTCTCCAGGGGGCGCAAGACACCCAGTAC.

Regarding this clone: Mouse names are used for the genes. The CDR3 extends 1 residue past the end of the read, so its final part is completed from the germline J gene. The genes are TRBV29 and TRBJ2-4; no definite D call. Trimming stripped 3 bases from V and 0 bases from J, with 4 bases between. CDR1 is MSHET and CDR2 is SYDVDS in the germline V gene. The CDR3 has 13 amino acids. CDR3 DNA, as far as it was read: TGTGCTAGCAGTTTTGGAAGTCAAAACACCTTGTAC. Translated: CASSFGSQNTLY. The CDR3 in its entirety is CASSFGSQNTLYF.

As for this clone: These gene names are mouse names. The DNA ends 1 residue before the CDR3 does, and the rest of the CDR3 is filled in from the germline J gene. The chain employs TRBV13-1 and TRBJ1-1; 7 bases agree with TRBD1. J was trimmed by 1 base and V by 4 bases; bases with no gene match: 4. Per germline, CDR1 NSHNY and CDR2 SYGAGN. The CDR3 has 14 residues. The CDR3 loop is CASSLDRENTEVFF. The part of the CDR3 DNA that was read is TGTGCCAGCAGTCTCGACAGGGAAAACACAGAAGTCTTC.

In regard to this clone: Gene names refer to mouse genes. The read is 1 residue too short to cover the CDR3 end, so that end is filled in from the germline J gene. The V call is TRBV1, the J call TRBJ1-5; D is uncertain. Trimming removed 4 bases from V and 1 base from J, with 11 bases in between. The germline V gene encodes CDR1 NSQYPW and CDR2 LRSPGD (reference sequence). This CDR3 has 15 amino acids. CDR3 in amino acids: CTCSGERVNNQAPLF. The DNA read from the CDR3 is TGCACCTGCAGTGGAGAGAGGGTCAACAACCAGGCTCCGCTT.